This section outlines one TCR beta chain sequence together with its context. The antigen it binds to is not known. No much larger clone is present one base from it, and per-base qualities are unavailable. The collaborating institutions used their own protocols to collect whole blood in K2EDTA tubes. For TCRbeta analysis, collaborators shipped samples in one of three forms: frozen whole blood, isolated PBMCs, or DNA extracted from either of those sample types. The data were obtained in a study of blood T cell repertoires in COVID-19 (dated by TCRdb to the early 2020s). In terms of the full investigation: Samples covering the acute and convalescent phases of COVID-19 were provided by collaborators in the United States, Italy and Spain. The material from the prospective study consisted of cDNA or gDNA derived from T cells, B-cell-depleted T cells, or PBMCs. A freely available public database, intended as a resource for researchers studying the immune response to SARS-CoV-2, is where the repertoires were released. Nearly every sample came with metadata listing a de-identified subject ID, COVID-19 status, age in years and sex. Samples came from the ongoing ImmuneRACE study (first 160 participants) plus 1,254 subjects from 6 global collaborators. HLA class I and class II types, where available, came from metadata supplied by the sample provider rather than from assay-based typing. Subjects who had been exposed to COVID-19, were actively infected with it, or had recovered from it provided the deeply sampled blood TCRbeta repertoires that made up the dataset. Beyond this particular receptor, the publication reports: How much clinical and demographic metadata was included differed by source and by participant, and the metadata was provided uncurated.

TCRbeta CDR3 regions were amplified from genomic DNA using the immunoSEQ Assay, a bias-controlled multiplex PCR. The authors processed their data as follows. The number of nucleated cells in each sample was estimated by amplification of reference gene primers within the assay. Sequence reads were collapsed and filtered to measure the absolute abundance of every unique TCRbeta CDR3 rearrangement. For each sample, productive Simpson clonality was calculated as the square root of Simpson's diversity index over productive rearrangements. TCRdb limited this immuneACCESS table to in-frame rearrangements with V and J called. A share of clones is missing; checked studies link under half to unresolved V genes, and the rest is unexplained. V and J calls and clone size are as listed in that table; D and trimming were resolved from the DNA. The sample table lists 150,000 to 200,000 clones, approximately 90% of them with a count of one. The ten largest clones add up to approximately 21% of the sample.

At the junction V is shortened by 2 bases and J by 3 bases, with 7 bases in between. The CDR3 goes from the cysteine to the phenylalanine over 13 residues. Just the 39-base CDR3 DNA is kept, in frame starting at base 1. CDR1 and CDR2 are read off the germline V gene as MNHEY and SVGAGI. This sequence uses TRBV6-5 and TRBJ1-1; the D gene lacks a confident call. Specimen: peripheral blood. This TCR was sampled from a man in his fifties or sixties with active or convalescent COVID-19. The CDR3 loop reads CASSYTYDTEAFF. The nucleotides are TGTGCCAGCAGTTACACATACGACACTGAAGCTTTCTTT.